This is a list of T cell receptor beta chains from one sample in a study of tumor-infiltrating lymphocytes in localized non-small cell lung cancer. The data were produced by immunoSEQ multiplex PCR, yet TCRdb's version contains in-frame clones alone and is incomplete. This table has tens of thousands of clones, approximately 80% appearing once. The sequenced sample was lung tumor tissue. The receptors stem from a human donor with non-small cell lung cancer. Each CDR3 is given without its conserved first and last residue. The D gene is left open where the match is weak. Clone size, where shown, is once, few, many, or a class for clones that have expanded.

d_gene: .
v_gene: TRBV7-9
len: 9
abundance: .
CDR3aa: ASSLSSEAF

d_gene: TRBD2
v_gene: TRBV7-6
len: 13
abundance: .
CDR3aa: ASSMGLAGANEQF

d_gene: .
v_gene: TRBV27
len: 15
abundance: .
CDR3aa: ASSPPGHVLMNTEAF

d_gene: .
v_gene: TRBV5-8
len: 12
abundance: .
CDR3aa: ASSLTHLNTEAF

d_gene: .
v_gene: TRBV11-2
len: 15
abundance: .
CDR3aa: ASSLFSTGRIPYGYT

d_gene: .
v_gene: TRBV11-3
len: 11
abundance: .
CDR3aa: ASSTSPAGELF

d_gene: .
v_gene: TRBV18
len: 13
abundance: .
CDR3aa: ASSRTMGGTDTQY

d_gene: TRBD1
v_gene: TRBV6-6
len: 12
abundance: .
CDR3aa: ATRTGLNTGELF

d_gene: .
v_gene: TRBV7-2
len: 12
abundance: .
CDR3aa: ASSLAPRNNEQF

d_gene: .
v_gene: TRBV7-9
len: 12
abundance: once
CDR3aa: ASSPMSYNTEAF

d_gene: TRBD2
v_gene: TRBV7-9
len: 14
abundance: .
CDR3aa: ASSLAPSGRHNEQF

d_gene: TRBD1
v_gene: TRBV7-6
len: 12
abundance: .
CDR3aa: ASSLGGGFTEAF

d_gene: .
v_gene: TRBV18
len: 13
abundance: .
CDR3aa: ASSQTSSGNQPQH

d_gene: TRBD1
v_gene: TRBV6-5
len: 12
abundance: .
CDR3aa: ASLLGTANTEAF

d_gene: TRBD2
v_gene: TRBV11-2
len: 14
abundance: .
CDR3aa: ASSLWRLAGDYEQY

d_gene: .
v_gene: TRBV6-6
len: 13
abundance: .
CDR3aa: ASAWGRYFNQPQH

d_gene: .
v_gene: TRBV2
len: 11
abundance: .
CDR3aa: ASRLDGNNEQF

d_gene: .
v_gene: TRBV18
len: 11
abundance: .
CDR3aa: ASSPGETYGYT

d_gene: .
v_gene: TRBV4-1
len: 12
abundance: .
CDR3aa: ASSQKGLGNEQY

d_gene: .
v_gene: TRBV18
len: 12
abundance: few
CDR3aa: ASSPTAGGQPQH

d_gene: TRBD1
v_gene: TRBV14
len: 13
abundance: .
CDR3aa: ASSARTGENTEAF

d_gene: .
v_gene: TRBV27
len: 12
abundance: .
CDR3aa: ASTTWTGRDTQY

d_gene: .
v_gene: TRBV6-1
len: 11
abundance: .
CDR3aa: ASSQDFSYEQY

d_gene: TRBD1
v_gene: TRBV7-2
len: 14
abundance: once
CDR3aa: ASSPRTGGEPQPQH